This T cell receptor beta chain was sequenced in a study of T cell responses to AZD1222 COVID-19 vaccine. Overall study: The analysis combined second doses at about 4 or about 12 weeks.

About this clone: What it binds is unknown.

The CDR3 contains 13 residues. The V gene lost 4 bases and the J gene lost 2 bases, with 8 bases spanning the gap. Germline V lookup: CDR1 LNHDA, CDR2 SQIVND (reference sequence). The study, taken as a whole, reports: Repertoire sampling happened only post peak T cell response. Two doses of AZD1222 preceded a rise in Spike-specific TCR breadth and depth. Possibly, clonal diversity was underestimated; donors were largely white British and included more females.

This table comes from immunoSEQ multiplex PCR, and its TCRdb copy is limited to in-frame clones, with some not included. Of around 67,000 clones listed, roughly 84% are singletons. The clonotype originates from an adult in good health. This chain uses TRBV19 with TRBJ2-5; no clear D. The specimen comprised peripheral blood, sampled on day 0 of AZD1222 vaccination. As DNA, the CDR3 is TGTGCCAGTAGTAACGACCGGCAAGAGACCCAGTACTTC. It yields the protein CASSNDRQETQYF.